This TCR beta chain appears in the sequencing data of a study of T cell changes during pregnancy in multiple sclerosis. The V gene's germline CDR1 is KGHSH and CDR2 LQKENI. This CDR3 has 12 residues. V lost 4 bases and J lost 6; bases outside the gene matches: 0. Method: immunoSEQ multiplex PCR; TCRdb's copy keeps in-frame clones and lacks some. The sample contains 90,000 to 130,000 clones, more than 85% of which appear only once. The sequence derives from a female donor with multiple sclerosis, enrolled in a pregnancy study. This specimen was peripheral blood, taken in the third trimester of pregnancy. The chain employs TRBV18 and TRBJ1-2; 9 nucleotides align to TRBD1. The DNA for the CDR3 is TGTGCCAGCTCACGGGACAGGGATGGCTACACCTTC. It translates to CASSRDRDGYTF.